Following are 30 T cell receptor beta chains from one sample sequenced in a study of cytomegalovirus exposure and HLA in healthy donors. Assay used: immunoSEQ multiplex PCR; TCRdb lists only in-frame clones, some missing. The sample holds 240,000 or so clones, around 87% seen once. Sequencing input: PBMCs. The receptors come from a woman in her 30s in good health and CMV-seropositive.

The table lists this clone with a count of one. This chain links TRBV2 with TRBJ1-2; D is unresolved. CDR1 SNHLY and CDR2 FYNNEI come from the germline V gene. The length of the CDR3 is 13 residues. Trimming pared 11 bases from V and 8 bases from J, leaving 21 bases between. CDR3 sequence: CARTLGGVNGYTF. The CDR3 DNA reads as TGTGCCCGCACCCTGGGCGGGGTAAACGGCTACACCTTC.

The J gene is TRBJ1-2, the V gene TRBV2; D is ambiguous. This CDR3 contains 13 residues. V shed 8 bases and J shed 5 bases, with 15 bases lying between them. Germline V gives CDR1 SNHLY, CDR2 FYNNEI. The CDR3, as DNA: TGTGCCAGCCGCGGTGACGGAGGTTATGGCTACACCTTC. Protein product: CASRGDGGYGYTF.

The CDR3 is CASSVETSGTFYNEQFF. The CDR3 coding sequence is TGTGCCAGCAGCGTAGAAACTAGCGGGACCTTTTACAATGAGCAGTTCTTC. The chain has TRBV9 and TRBJ2-1; 10 nucleotides align to TRBD2. The CDR3 loop spans 17 amino acids. Trimming cost V 0 bases and J 4 bases; bases outside gene matches: 7. CDR1 and CDR2 from the germline V gene are SGDLS and YYNGEE.

The V and J genes are TRBV9 and TRBJ1-5, with 7 bases that match TRBD1. Germline V gives CDR1 SGDLS, CDR2 YYNGEE. The CDR3 runs to 16 residues. V gave up 7 bases and J gave up 3 bases; unmatched junction bases: 13. CDR3 amino acids: CASAPLRQGLNQPQHF. The CDR3 nucleotides read TGTGCCAGCGCCCCCCTCAGACAGGGCCTCAATCAGCCCCAGCATTTT.

The rearrangement uses TRBV29-1 and TRBJ1-1; a possible D gene is TRBD1 (6 bases). The V and J ends lost 7 bases and 4 bases respectively, with 13 bases between them. Germline assignment: CDR1 SQVTM and CDR2 ANQGSEA. This CDR3 comprises 12 residues. CDR3 coding DNA: TGCAGCGCCCTGAGGGGGTTCACTGAAGCTTTCTTT. Translation gives CSALRGFTEAFF.

This clone has more than one count but fewer than ten. The rearrangement joins TRBV30 to TRBJ1-2; D call uncertain. This CDR3 has 13 residues. Germline lookup yields CDR1 GTSNPN and CDR2 SVGIG (reference sequence). The V and J ends lost 0 bases and 8 bases respectively, with 13 bases between them. As DNA, the CDR3 is TGTGCCTGGAGTGTCGGGGATAGCGGGGGCTACACCTTC. The encoded protein is CAWSVGDSGGYTF. Full variable domain (missing parts from reference TRBV30 and TRBJ1-2): SQTIHQWPATLVQPVGSPLSLECTVEGTSNPNLYWYRQAAGRGLQLLFYSVGIGQISSEVPQNLSASRPQDRQFILSSKKLLLSDSGFYLCAWSVGDSGGYTFGSGTRLTVV.

CDR3 nucleotide sequence: TGTGCCAGCAGTGGGAATGGGAGTACCGGTACAGATACGCAGTATTTT. Residues: CASSGNGSTGTDTQYF. The chain is built from TRBV6-1 and TRBJ2-3, with a weak D call TRBD2 (5 bases). Germline V gene lookup returns CDR1 MNHNS and CDR2 SASEGT. V lost 4 bases, J lost 3 bases, and 17 bases lay in between. The CDR3 consists of 16 residues.

V is TRBV6-5 and J is TRBJ1-1, with unresolved D. V was pared by 4 bases and J by 0 bases, with 6 bases between. Germline CDR1 and CDR2: MNHEY and SVGAGI. The CDR3 length is 13 residues. The CDR3: CASSLTVNTEAFF. CDR3 sequence (DNA): TGTGCCAGCAGTTTAACAGTGAACACTGAAGCTTTCTTT.

The gene calls are TRBV4-2 and TRBJ2-5, with 10 bases fitting TRBD2. V lost 6 bases, J lost 3 bases, and 10 bases stayed unmatched. Germline CDR1 is LGHNA and CDR2 is YNFKEQ. This CDR3 contains 16 residues. The CDR3 protein is CASSKREGYGEETQYF. The CDR3 DNA follows: TGTGCCAGCAGTAAGCGGGAGGGATACGGGGAAGAGACCCAGTACTTC.

This chain connects TRBV4-1 to TRBJ1-2; 7 nucleotides match TRBD1. Germline V gene lookup returns CDR1 MGHRA and CDR2 YSYEKL. The CDR3 has 15 amino acids. V trimming: 5 bases; J trimming: 8 bases; junction bases outside the gene matches: 14. The CDR3: CASSTYRGPPGGYTF. For the CDR3, the DNA is TGCGCCAGCAGCACCTACAGGGGTCCTCCCGGCGGCTACACCTTC.

The chain joins TRBV7-9 to TRBJ2-2, with TRBD1 matching over 7 bases. Looked up from germline, CDR1 is SEHNR and CDR2 is FQNEAQ (reference sequence). The CDR3 has 16 residues. The trim removed 3 bases at V and 1 base at J, leaving 5 bases unmatched. CDR3: CASSFPTGRNTGELFF. The CDR3 bases are TGTGCCAGCAGCTTCCCGACAGGGAGGAACACCGGGGAGCTGTTTTTT.

V and J are TRBV30 and TRBJ1-1; the D gene is possibly TRBD1 (5 bases). CDR3 length equals 13 residues. V shed 3 bases and J shed 5 bases, with 13 bases lying between them. Per germline, CDR1 GTSNPN and CDR2 SVGIG (reference sequence). CDR3 coding DNA: TGTGCCTGGAGAGGGGAATTGGAAACTGAAGCTTTCTTT. Residues: CAWRGELETEAFF.

The rearrangement uses TRBV27 and TRBJ2-7; 12 bases align to TRBD2. Trimming at V came to 5 bases and at J to 2 bases, leaving 13 bases not matched to a gene. The CDR3 runs to 18 residues. CDR1 is MNHEY and CDR2 is SMNVEV in the germline V gene (reference sequence). CDR3 nucleotides: TGTGCCAGCAGTATTCAGACTAGCGGGAGCCGGAGGACCTACGAGCAGTACTTC. This sequence encodes CASSIQTSGSRRTYEQYF.

The chain carries TRBV5-1 and TRBJ1-1; TRBD1 matches 7 bases. The CDR3 is made up of 14 amino acids. J was trimmed by 2 bases and V by 2 bases; bases with no gene match: 3. Germline CDR1 and CDR2: SGHRS and YFSETQ. CDR3 in amino acids: CASSLQGFNTEAFF. The CDR3 DNA sequence: TGCGCCAGCAGCTTACAGGGGTTTAACACTGAAGCTTTCTTT.

The chain couples TRBV7-9 to TRBJ2-2; weak D call: TRBD2 (5 bases). Germline loops: CDR1 SEHNR, CDR2 FQNEAQ (reference sequence). This CDR3 contains 12 residues. Trimming left V 5 bases short and J 10 bases short, with 11 bases between. CDR3 sequence reads: CASSHDREELFF. CDR3 bases: TGTGCCAGCAGCCACGACCGGGAGGAGCTGTTTTTT.

The V and J genes are TRBV5-4 and TRBJ1-2, with D possibly matching TRBD1 (5 bases). The CDR3 sequence is 12 residues long. Trimming took 3 bases from V and 5 from J, leaving 8 bases between them. Germline V gene sequence: CDR1 SGHNT, CDR2 YYREEE (reference sequence). The CDR3 spells CASSSRDYGYTF. The CDR3 nucleotides read TGTGCCAGCAGCTCCAGGGATTATGGCTACACCTTC.

This rearrangement joins TRBV7-6 to TRBJ1-1; tentatively, D is TRBD1 (6 bases). The CDR3 covers 13 residues. V dropped 0 bases and J dropped 5 bases, with 7 bases sitting between them. Germline CDR1 and CDR2: SGHVS and FNYEAQ. DNA for the CDR3: TGTGCCAGCAGCTTAGCTAGGGGGACTGAAGCTTTCTTT. This encodes CASSLARGTEAFF.

This clone was observed a handful of times. This chain links TRBV5-8 with TRBJ1-5; D call uncertain. Germline assignment: CDR1 SGHTS and CDR2 YDEGEE. V was pared by 5 bases and J by 7 bases, with 22 bases between. This CDR3 contains 16 residues. CDR3 region: CASRNPRGIPSQPQHF. The CDR3 bases are TGTGCCAGCAGAAATCCTAGAGGGATCCCGAGCCAGCCCCAGCATTTT.

The rearrangement uses TRBV25-1 and TRBJ2-3, with 11 positions matching TRBD2. The CDR3 runs to 16 residues. Looked up from germline, CDR1 is MGHDK and CDR2 is SYGVNS. Germline trimming cut 5 bases from V and 4 bases from J; bases unmatched to any gene: 8. CDR3 amino acids: CASSNSGTSGSDTQYF. CDR3 sequence (DNA): TGTGCCAGCAGTAACTCCGGGACTAGCGGTTCAGATACGCAGTATTTT.

J is TRBJ1-3 and V is TRBV7-3; no clear D gene. The CDR3 spans 14 residues. The germline V gene has CDR1 SGHTA and CDR2 FQGTGA. V gave up 5 bases and J gave up 0 bases, with 8 bases separating them. CDR3 sequence: CASSPRSSGNTIYF. CDR3 DNA sequence: TGTGCCAGCAGCCCCCGGAGCTCTGGAAACACCATATATTTT.

The chain employs TRBV2 and TRBJ2-7; D call uncertain. Trimming shortened V by 1 base and J by 3 bases, and 4 bases separated the two germline ends. CDR3 size: 12 residues. The germline V gene has CDR1 SNHLY and CDR2 FYNNEI. The CDR3 nucleotides read TGTGCCAGCAGTGAAGGCTACTACGAGCAGTACTTC. Its protein is CASSEGYYEQYF.

The rearrangement joins TRBV7-9 to TRBJ2-7, with 7 bases identical to TRBD1. V was pared by 5 bases and J by 3 bases, with 10 bases of the junction left unmatched. CDR3 length: 15 residues. CDR1 is SEHNR and CDR2 is FQNEAQ in the germline V gene (reference sequence). Here the CDR3 reads CASSGSATGFYEQYF. The CDR3 nucleotides read TGTGCCAGCAGCGGGAGCGCGACAGGGTTCTACGAGCAGTACTTC.

The chain uses TRBV7-9 and TRBJ1-2; D unresolved. The germline CDR1 and CDR2 sequences are SEHNR and FQNEAQ (reference sequence). The CDR3 has 13 amino acids. V lost 1 base to trimming and J lost 8 bases, with 11 bases between them. CDR3 residues: CASSLGHTEGYTF. The CDR3 DNA follows: TGTGCCAGCAGCTTAGGCCACACGGAGGGCTACACCTTC.

The chain joins TRBV28 to TRBJ2-5; a weak D match, TRBD2 (5 bases). The germline V gene encodes CDR1 MDHEN and CDR2 SYDVKM. The CDR3 is 14 amino acids. V shed 2 bases and J shed 1 base, with 8 bases lying between them. In DNA form, the CDR3 reads TGTGCCAGCAGTTTAGGTAGCGTCCAAGAGACCCAGTACTTC. It codes for CASSLGSVQETQYF.

This sequence joins TRBV7-2 and TRBJ2-7; 8 bases match TRBD1. Germline CDR1 reads SGHTA; CDR2 reads FQGNSA. J lost 2 bases, V lost 4 bases, and 7 bases had no gene match. This CDR3 is built from 15 residues. The CDR3 here is CASSSEGTGPYEQYF. The CDR3 region has the DNA TGTGCCAGCAGCTCCGAGGGGACAGGTCCCTACGAGCAGTACTTC.

The chain links TRBV5-4 to TRBJ1-2; 7 bases line up with TRBD1. The CDR3 length is 14 residues. The V gene end was trimmed by 3 bases and the J gene end by 7 bases; junction bases not matched to a gene: 9. Germline V gene lookup returns CDR1 SGHNT and CDR2 YYREEE (reference sequence). The DNA for the CDR3 is TGTGCCAGCAGCTCCTACAGGGGATTGGGTGGCTACACCTTC. Its protein product is CASSSYRGLGGYTF. Drawing the rest from reference TRBV5-4 and TRBJ1-2, the complete variable domain is ETGVTQSPTHLIKTRGQQVTLRCSSQSGHNTVSWYQQALGQGPQFIFQYYREEENGRGNFPPRFSGLQFPNYSSELNVNALELDDSALYLCASSSYRGLGGYTFGSGTRLTVV.

The gene calls are TRBV10-1 and TRBJ1-3; no firm D call. The ends were cut back, 3 bases at V and 0 bases at J, with 6 bases in the middle. The germline V gene encodes CDR1 WNHNN and CDR2 SYGVQD (reference sequence). This CDR3 is built from 14 residues. The CDR3 is CASSDRNSGNTIYF. The CDR3 DNA reads TGCGCCAGCAGTGACAGAAACTCTGGAAACACCATATATTTT.

This clone occurred once. This chain connects TRBV5-1 to TRBJ2-3; D is unclear. V shed 0 bases and J shed 10 bases, with 6 bases lying between them. CDR3 length: 11 residues. Germline assignment: CDR1 SGHRS and CDR2 YFSETQ. CDR3 protein: CASSLDRAQYF. For the CDR3, the DNA is TGCGCCAGCAGCTTGGATAGAGCGCAGTATTTT.

The rearrangement uses TRBV4-1 and TRBJ2-2, with a possible D match to TRBD1 (6 bases). This CDR3 contains 16 residues. Germline values: CDR1 MGHRA, CDR2 YSYEKL. The germline V and J ends were trimmed by 8 bases and 1 base, with 17 bases remaining between them. CDR3 DNA sequence: TGCGCCAGCTTACCTAGGGACACTATGAACACCGGGGAGCTGTTTTTT. Translated: CASLPRDTMNTGELFF.

This clone was counted a single time. The rearrangement uses TRBV5-1 and TRBJ1-4; 10 bases align to TRBD1. Germline-derived CDR1 and CDR2 are SGHRS and YFSETQ. This CDR3 region has 17 residues. J lost 5 bases, V lost 0 bases, and 7 bases had no gene match. The CDR3 DNA is TGCGCCAGCAGCTTGGGGACAGGGGGGGACTACAATGAAAAACTGTTTTTT. It encodes CASSLGTGGDYNEKLFF.